Below, 32 T cell receptor beta chains from the same sample are listed, as sequenced in a study of T cells in localized non-small cell lung cancer. Sequencing used immunoSEQ multiplex PCR; TCRdb keeps in-frame clones, though not all of them. The repertoire includes under 150,000 clones, 80% to 90% of them detected once, and about 1.5% sits in the top ten. Sequences were derived from peripheral blood, sampled before any cancer treatment. The receptors originated from a female donor older than 55 with stage I lung adenocarcinoma.

The chain recombines TRBV11-2 with TRBJ2-2; TRBD1 matches 8 bases. V was pared by 5 bases and J by 4 bases, with 6 bases of the junction left unmatched. The CDR3 loop spans 15 amino acids. Per germline, CDR1 SGHAT and CDR2 FQNNGV. The CDR3 loop is CASSARTGITGELFF. The CDR3 DNA reads TGTGCCAGCAGCGCGCGGACAGGGATCACCGGGGAGCTGTTTTTT.

This chain links TRBV19 with TRBJ2-1; tentative D call: TRBD2 (5 bases). Germline V CDR1 and CDR2: LNHDA, SQIVND (reference sequence). V dropped 5 bases and J dropped 2 bases, with 13 bases sitting between them. The CDR3 totals 15 residues. CDR3 loop: CASSLSAGPYNEQFF. The CDR3 nucleotides are TGTGCCAGTAGTCTCTCCGCGGGCCCCTACAATGAGCAGTTCTTC.

The chain has TRBV5-1 and TRBJ2-5, with TRBD1 matching 10 bases. CDR1 SGHRS and CDR2 YFSETQ come from the germline V gene. This CDR3 has 17 amino acids. V shed 3 bases, J shed 5 bases, and the junction held 13 bases outside the gene matches. CDR3 protein: CASSSGMRDRGRETQYF. The DNA for the CDR3 is TGCGCCAGCAGCTCTGGTATGCGGGACAGGGGTAGGGAGACCCAGTACTTC.

This chain uses TRBV6-5 with TRBJ2-1; 10 bases agree with TRBD1. Germline CDR1 is MNHEY and CDR2 is SVGAGI. Losses at the gene ends were 5 bases for V and 8 bases for J; bases not matched to a gene: 9. CDR3 length: 15 residues. The CDR3 coding sequence is TGTGCCAGCAGTCCCCGGGACAGGGGTTTCTATGAGCAGTTCTTC. Its translation is CASSPRDRGFYEQFF.

The genes are TRBV9 and TRBJ2-3, with 7 nucleotides matching TRBD2. CDR1 and CDR2 (germline): SGDLS, YYNGEE. This CDR3 has 15 amino acids. V lost 7 bases, J lost 2 bases, and 10 bases stayed unmatched. The CDR3 bases are TGTGCCAGCCGGGCTCTAGCGGAGCTCACAGATACGCAGTATTTT. Translating gives CASRALAELTDTQYF.

The J gene is TRBJ2-3, the V gene TRBV28; perhaps TRBD2 as D (6 bases). The germline V gene has CDR1 MDHEN and CDR2 SYDVKM. The CDR3 runs 15 residues. Trimming took 4 bases from V and 1 from J, leaving 12 bases between them. CDR3 sequence reads: CASSSPGSGTDTQYF. The CDR3 coding sequence is TGTGCCAGCAGTTCCCCCGGGAGTGGCACAGATACGCAGTATTTT.

This chain uses TRBV11-2 with TRBJ2-1; TRBD1 or TRBD2 may be the D gene (5 bases each). This CDR3 spans 16 amino acids. The germline V gene has CDR1 SGHAT and CDR2 FQNNGV. Between the trimmed V and J ends, which lost 1 base and 8 bases, there was a span of 18 bases. In DNA, the CDR3 is TGTGCCAGCAGCTTAGGTCGGTGGGGGTCCCCTCATGAGCAGTTCTTC. Translated: CASSLGRWGSPHEQFF.

J is TRBJ2-1 and V is TRBV9; 10 bases are shared with TRBD2. The V segment lost 4 bases and the J segment 2 bases; nucleotides outside the gene matches: 12. Germline V gene sequence: CDR1 SGDLS, CDR2 YYNGEE. This CDR3 contains 18 residues. CDR3 sequence: CASSTKRGTSDAYNEQFF. In DNA, the CDR3 is TGTGCCAGCAGCACCAAACGAGGGACTAGCGACGCCTACAATGAGCAGTTCTTC.

This clone was counted a single time. V usage is TRBV4-2 and J usage is TRBJ2-1; TRBD2 agrees at 8 bases. This CDR3 has 16 residues. Germline V gene sequence: CDR1 LGHNA, CDR2 YNFKEQ. V lost 1 base and J lost 9; bases outside the gene matches: 11. The CDR3 DNA sequence: TGTGCCAGCAGCCAAGGGGCGGCTAGCGGGTTAGGTGAGCAGTTCTTC. Translation: CASSQGAASGLGEQFF.

The chain links TRBV7-9 to TRBJ2-1; 7 positions match TRBD2. This CDR3 comprises 16 residues. Germline lookup yields CDR1 SEHNR and CDR2 FQNEAQ (reference sequence). J was trimmed by 0 bases and V by 6 bases; bases with no gene match: 8. The CDR3 DNA follows: TGTGCCAGCAGGGGGCTAGCGGCTAGCTCCTACAATGAGCAGTTCTTC. Its protein product is CASRGLAASSYNEQFF.

V usage is TRBV2 and J usage is TRBJ2-5; D may be TRBD1 (5 bases). CDR1 is SNHLY and CDR2 is FYNNEI in the germline V gene. The CDR3 covers 12 residues. Trimming removed 8 bases at V and 0 bases at J, with 7 bases between. CDR3 in amino acids: CASGADQETQYF. Here the CDR3 DNA reads TGTGCCAGCGGGGCGGACCAAGAGACCCAGTACTTC.

The sample holds one count of this clone. The chain carries TRBV6-1 and TRBJ1-4; maybe TRBD1 (6 bases). The CDR3 extends over 14 amino acids. Germline CDR1 is MNHNS and CDR2 is SASEGT. V was trimmed by 6 bases and J by 4 bases, leaving 12 bases between them. This CDR3 is CASRQGRNNEKLFF. The DNA for the CDR3 is TGTGCCAGCAGACAGGGTCGTAATAATGAAAAACTGTTTTTT.

The chain joins TRBV5-1 to TRBJ2-3; 13 nucleotides align to TRBD2. This CDR3 comprises 17 residues. The germline V gene encodes CDR1 SGHRS and CDR2 YFSETQ. J lost 0 bases, V lost 4 bases, and 5 bases had no gene match. CDR3 sequence: CASSPGTSGTSTDTQYF. The CDR3 nucleotides read TGCGCCAGCAGCCCCGGGACTAGCGGGACTAGCACAGATACGCAGTATTTT.

This chain links TRBV5-1 with TRBJ2-7; D not certain. This CDR3 comprises 11 residues. V lost 4 bases and J lost 5, with 7 bases in between. The germline V gene encodes CDR1 SGHRS and CDR2 YFSETQ. This CDR3 is CASSRQNEQYF. DNA of the CDR3: TGCGCCAGCAGCCGCCAAAACGAGCAGTACTTC.

The CDR3 DNA sequence: TGTGCCATCAGGCAGACTGGCCTGGGCGATACGCAGTATTTT. Translated: CAIRQTGLGDTQYF. V usage is TRBV10-3 and J usage is TRBJ2-3; no firm D call. In germline, CDR1 is ENHRY, CDR2 SYGVKD. V was pared by 6 bases and J by 6 bases, with 16 bases between. CDR3 length: 14 amino acids.

The J gene is TRBJ2-7, the V gene TRBV7-6; D is possibly TRBD1 (5 bases). The germline CDR1 and CDR2 sequences are SGHVS and FNYEAQ. This CDR3 is built from 14 residues. V dropped 0 bases and J dropped 4 bases, with 10 bases sitting between them. The CDR3 loop reads CASSLAGRGYEQYF. Here the CDR3 DNA reads TGTGCCAGCAGCTTAGCGGGTAGGGGTTACGAGCAGTACTTC.

The chain recombines TRBV6-6 with TRBJ1-2; 7 nucleotides align to TRBD1. CDR1 is MNHNY and CDR2 is SVGAGI in the germline V gene (reference sequence). Losses at the gene ends were 5 bases for V and 2 bases for J; bases not matched to a gene: 2. The CDR3 is made up of 13 amino acids. CDR3 protein: CASSAGQNYGYTF. Written as DNA, the CDR3 is TGTGCCAGCAGTGCGGGACAGAACTATGGCTACACCTTC.

The chain has TRBV15 and TRBJ1-3; D not certain. The CDR3 extends over 19 amino acids. Germline V gives CDR1 LNHNV, CDR2 YYDKDF (reference sequence). V was shortened by 0 bases and J by 0 bases, with 18 bases between the two germline ends. This CDR3 reads CATSRDFTVGSSSGNTIYF. Written as DNA, the CDR3 is TGTGCCACCAGCAGAGATTTTACGGTTGGATCGAGCTCTGGAAACACCATATATTTT.

CDR3 DNA: TGTGCCAGCAGCCGGGACTTCTACGAGCAGTACTTC. As protein: CASSRDFYEQYF. This chain connects TRBV5-6 to TRBJ2-7, with D perhaps TRBD2 (6 bases). CDR3 length: 12 residues. The V end lost 4 bases, the J end lost 3 bases, and 8 bases lay between the germline ends. CDR1 is SGHDT and CDR2 is YYEEEE in the germline V gene.

This clone has a handful of counts. The chain employs TRBV5-1 and TRBJ2-3, with 7 bases identical to TRBD2. The CDR3 sequence is 15 residues long. Trimming at V came to 4 bases and at J to 0 bases, leaving 5 bases not matched to a gene. Germline CDR1 is SGHRS and CDR2 is YFSETQ. CDR3 in DNA: TGCGCCAGCAGCGGCCTTAGCGGGAGCACAGATACGCAGTATTTT. Translation gives CASSGLSGSTDTQYF.

This chain uses TRBV29-1 with TRBJ2-2; maybe TRBD2 (6 bases). The V end lost 7 bases, the J end lost 4 bases, and 19 bases lay between the germline ends. CDR1 SQVTM and CDR2 ANQGSEA come from the germline V gene. The CDR3 has 15 residues. The CDR3 reads CSAGAWAGSTGELFF. As DNA, the CDR3 is TGCAGCGCCGGGGCCTGGGCGGGGAGCACCGGGGAGCTGTTTTTT.

CDR3 DNA: TGTGCCAGCAGCTTAGCGGCGGGCCCTGCTGAAGCTTTCTTT. Translating it yields CASSLAAGPAEAFF. This chain connects TRBV7-6 to TRBJ1-1; D not certain. The germline V gene has CDR1 SGHVS and CDR2 FNYEAQ. V gave up 0 bases and J gave up 6 bases, with 11 bases separating them. The CDR3 covers 14 residues.

The CDR3 nucleotides are TGCAGCGTTCGAGATAGCAATCAGCCCCAGCATTTT. Its protein product is CSVRDSNQPQHF. This rearrangement joins TRBV29-1 to TRBJ1-5; unclear D gene. The V gene's germline CDR1 is SQVTM and CDR2 ANQGSEA. V was clipped by 5 bases and J by 0 bases, with 5 bases between them. The length of the CDR3 is 12 residues. The full variable domain, its missing parts supplied by reference TRBV29-1 and TRBJ1-5, is SAVISQKPSRDICQRGTSLTIQCQVDSQVTMMFWYRQQPGQSLTLIATANQGSEATYESGFVIDKFPISRPNLTFSTLTVSNMSPEDSSIYLCSVRDSNQPQHFGDGTRLSIL.

This chain's CDR3 is CASSFPQGNPNTGELFF. CDR3 DNA sequence: TGTGCCAGCAGCTTTCCACAGGGGAATCCGAACACCGGGGAGCTGTTTTTT. The chain combines TRBV7-6 with TRBJ2-2; 7 nucleotides line up with TRBD1. The trim removed 3 bases at V and 0 bases at J, leaving 7 bases unmatched. The CDR3 contains 17 residues. Germline values: CDR1 SGHVS, CDR2 FNYEAQ.

This clone was observed once. The rearrangement joins TRBV19 to TRBJ2-7; D may match TRBD1 or TRBD2 (5 bases each). Trimming took 4 bases from V and 4 from J, leaving 14 bases between them. The CDR3 spans 14 residues. Germline V gene lookup returns CDR1 LNHDA and CDR2 SQIVND (reference sequence). The CDR3 reads CASSTRGEGYEQYF. CDR3 nucleotides: TGTGCCAGTAGTACCCGAGGGGAAGGGTACGAGCAGTACTTC. Full variable domain (missing parts from reference TRBV19 and TRBJ2-7): DGGITQSPKYLFRKEGQNVTLSCEQNLNHDAMYWYRQDPGQGLRLIYYSQIVNDFQKGDIAEGYSVSREKKESFPLTVTSAQKNPTAFYLCASSTRGEGYEQYFGPGTRLTVT.

In its sample, this clone was seen once. For the CDR3, the DNA is TGTGCCAGCAGCGACTCCACCGAGCAGTACTTC. This encodes CASSDSTEQYF. This chain joins TRBV6-1 and TRBJ2-7; no clear D gene. The CDR3 length is 11 residues. V was pared by 6 bases and J by 6 bases, with 9 bases between. Germline V CDR1 and CDR2: MNHNS, SASEGT.

The chain recombines TRBV5-1 with TRBJ1-1; D is undetermined. The germline V and J ends were trimmed by 2 bases and 0 bases, with 11 bases remaining between them. Germline V gene sequence: CDR1 SGHRS, CDR2 YFSETQ. The CDR3 covers 15 residues. The CDR3 bases are TGCGCCAGCAGCTTTGTATCACAGATGAACACTGAAGCTTTCTTT. Amino acid sequence: CASSFVSQMNTEAFF.

The rearrangement links TRBV18 to TRBJ2-3; 7 bases agree with TRBD2. Germline V gene sequence: CDR1 KGHSH, CDR2 LQKENI. The CDR3 loop spans 16 amino acids. V shed 3 bases and J 2 bases; nucleotides not matched to a gene: 8. The CDR3 here is CASSPLSAGATDTQYF. CDR3 bases: TGTGCCAGCTCACCTCTTTCTGCGGGAGCCACAGATACGCAGTATTTT.

V gene TRBV19 combines with J gene TRBJ1-5; TRBD1 matches 8 bases. The CDR3 has 15 residues. Looked up from germline, CDR1 is LNHDA and CDR2 is SQIVND (reference sequence). After removal of 4 bases from V and 4 bases from J, the junction contained 6 bases not matched to a gene. CDR3 loop: CASSSLRGPNQPQHF. CDR3 sequence (DNA): TGTGCCAGTAGTAGCCTCAGGGGGCCGAATCAGCCCCAGCATTTT.

The chain uses TRBV19 and TRBJ1-1; D is unresolved. With 6 bases removed from V and 1 base from J, the gap between germline ends came to 3 bases. Germline values: CDR1 LNHDA, CDR2 SQIVND (reference sequence). This CDR3 comprises 11 residues. CDR3 bases: TGTGCCAGTAGCCGGAACACTGAAGCTTTCTTT. It specifies CASSRNTEAFF.

This clone was detected once. The chain uses TRBV28 and TRBJ2-7, with a tentative D call TRBD2 (6 bases). Trimming left V 8 bases short and J 3 bases short, with 20 bases between. The CDR3 consists of 15 residues. From germline, CDR1 is MDHEN and CDR2 SYDVKM. DNA for the CDR3: TGTGCCAGCGCCGCCTTGGGGGGTGGAGACTACGAGCAGTACTTC. Amino acids: CASAALGGGDYEQYF. Based on the CDR3 plus reference TRBV28 and TRBJ2-7, the full variable domain is DVKVTQSSRYLVKRTGEKVFLECVQDMDHENMFWYRQDPGLGLRLIYFSYDVKMKEKGDIPEGYSVSREKKERFSLILESASTNQTSMYLCASAALGGGDYEQYFGPGTRLTVT.

This clone was found once. The chain joins TRBV27 to TRBJ2-2; 12 bases are a match to TRBD2. V trimming: 6 bases; J trimming: 5 bases; junction bases outside the gene matches: 19. The germline V gene encodes CDR1 MNHEY and CDR2 SMNVEV (reference sequence). This CDR3 contains 20 residues. CDR3 in DNA: TGTGCCAGCAGCCCTAGACCCCCTAGCGGGAGGGCCCTCGGGACCGGGGAGCTGTTTTTT. Amino acids: CASSPRPPSGRALGTGELFF.